A selection of T cell receptor beta chains follows, all from one sample in a study of control samples from healthy donors and cancer patients. Repertoires were generated with immunoSEQ multiplex PCR, while TCRdb's copy carries only in-frame clones and drops some. The table records about 170,000 clones, about 90% of them present only once. Source material: blood. These receptors all stem from a man aged 30 to 45 in good health. Both conserved end residues are part of each CDR3. A D gene is named only where the DNA matches it firmly. Only part of the rows carry a size: once, few, many, or a class if the clone is expanded.

V,J,size,D,CDR3,DNA
TRBV6-6,TRBJ1-1,-,-,CASSYFEGTEAFF,TGTGCCAGCAGTTATTTCGAGGGGACTGAAGCTTTCTTT
TRBV28,TRBJ2-1,-,TRBD2,CASSFPLISGNSYNEQFF,TGTGCCAGCAGTTTCCCTTTAATTAGCGGGAACTCCTACAATGAGCAGTTCTTC
TRBV9,TRBJ1-6,-,TRBD1,CASSLVGTGDSPLHF,TGTGCCAGCAGCCTCGTAGGGACAGGGGATTCACCCCTCCACTTT
TRBV18,TRBJ1-5,-,-,CASSPGDQPQHF,TGTGCCAGCTCACCAGGGGATCAGCCCCAGCATTTT
TRBV28,TRBJ2-1,-,TRBD2,CASSFYSSGRWAYNEQFF,TGTGCCAGCAGTTTCTACTCTAGCGGGAGGTGGGCCTACAATGAGCAGTTCTTC
TRBV13,TRBJ2-7,-,TRBD1,CASSPGQLVYGQYF,TGTGCCAGCAGCCCGGGACAGCTAGTCTACGGGCAGTACTTC
TRBV5-5,TRBJ1-3,-,-,CASSLRGPLSGNTIYF,TGTGCCAGCAGCTTGAGAGGGCCCCTCTCTGGAAACACCATATATTTT
TRBV9,TRBJ2-2,once,-,CASSVASSGTRAGELFF,TGTGCCAGCAGCGTAGCAAGCTCCGGGACGAGGGCCGGGGAGCTGTTTTTT
TRBV4-1,TRBJ2-5,once,-,CASSQDLNRQETQYF,TGCGCCAGCAGCCAAGATTTGAACAGACAAGAGACCCAGTACTTC
TRBV5-4,TRBJ2-6,-,-,CASSPYKAGANVLTF,TGTGCCAGCAGCCCGTACAAGGCTGGGGCCAACGTCCTGACTTTC
TRBV6-2/TRBV6-3,TRBJ2-7,-,-,CASSLIGGYSEQYF,TGTGCCAGCAGCCTAATCGGGGGCTACAGCGAGCAGTACTTC
TRBV6-1,TRBJ1-4,-,-,CASSEPGDRSEKLFF,TGTGCCAGCAGTGAGCCCGGGGATAGGAGTGAAAAACTGTTTTTT
TRBV28,TRBJ1-3,-,-,CASSPQGAGNTIYF,TGTGCCAGCAGTCCCCAGGGTGCTGGAAACACCATATATTTT
TRBV15,TRBJ2-1,-,TRBD2,CATSEGLGAGLAVVEQFF,TGTGCCACCAGCGAAGGCCTCGGGGCGGGACTAGCTGTGGTGGAGCAGTTCTTC
TRBV19,TRBJ1-1,-,-,CASSIGTGLPNTEAFF,TGTGCCAGTAGTATAGGTACGGGACTCCCGAACACTGAAGCTTTCTTT
TRBV27,TRBJ2-1,-,TRBD1,CASSGQIFNEQFF,TGTGCCAGCTCGGGACAGATTTTCAATGAGCAGTTCTTC
TRBV4-1,TRBJ1-1,-,-,CASSQDSYGARGAEAFF,TGCGCCAGCAGCCAAGATTCATATGGGGCCCGAGGGGCTGAAGCTTTCTTT
TRBV29-1,TRBJ1-2,-,-,CSVGGNYGYTF,TGCAGCGTTGGGGGTAACTATGGCTACACCTTC
TRBV7-2,TRBJ2-7,-,-,CASSFGDGTYEQYF,TGTGCCAGCAGCTTTGGAGACGGTACCTACGAGCAGTACTTC
TRBV2,TRBJ1-1,-,-,CASSETQNTEAFF,TGTGCCAGCAGTGAGACTCAGAACACTGAAGCTTTCTTT
TRBV11-2,TRBJ2-4,-,TRBD1,CASGGSQGAIQYF,TGTGCCAGCGGGGGGAGCCAGGGGGCCATTCAGTACTTC
TRBV24-1,TRBJ2-1,-,TRBD1,CATSDWTGANNNEQFF,TGTGCCACCAGTGATTGGACAGGGGCCAACAACAATGAGCAGTTCTTC
TRBV7-3,TRBJ1-1,-,-,CASSQGRNTEAFF,TGTGCCAGCAGTCAGGGCAGGAACACTGAAGCTTTCTTT
TRBV5-1,TRBJ1-1,-,-,CASSFGGGLNTEAFF,TGCGCCAGCAGCTTTGGCGGGGGTTTGAACACTGAAGCTTTCTTT
TRBV10-3,TRBJ2-4,-,-,CAIREGGGENIQYF,TGTGCCATCAGGGAAGGGGGTGGAGAAAACATTCAGTACTTC
TRBV19,TRBJ1-2,few,-,CASSASIAGGSGYTF,TGTGCCAGTAGTGCATCGATTGCAGGAGGGTCTGGCTACACCTTC
TRBV7-9,TRBJ2-1,-,TRBD2,CASSSAGVWSYNEQFF,TGTGCCAGCAGCTCAGCGGGAGTTTGGTCCTACAATGAGCAGTTCTTC
TRBV5-1,TRBJ1-2,-,TRBD1,CASSGAGTDYGYTF,TGCGCCAGCAGCGGAGCCGGGACAGACTATGGCTACACCTTC
TRBV6-5,TRBJ2-3,-,TRBD2,CASSYVLAGTDTQYF,TGTGCCAGCAGTTACGTCCTAGCGGGCACAGATACGCAGTATTTT
TRBV3-1/TRBV3-2,TRBJ1-5,-,-,CASSQDRGQPQHF,TGTGCCAGCAGCCAAGATCGGGGTCAGCCCCAGCATTTT
TRBV14,TRBJ2-3,-,-,CASSQGIHTQYF,TGTGCCAGCAGCCAAGGGATCCATACGCAGTATTTT
TRBV9,TRBJ1-4,-,-,CASSVDPGRGEEKLFF,TGTGCCAGCAGCGTAGATCCCGGGAGGGGAGAGGAAAAACTGTTTTTT
TRBV20-1,TRBJ1-2,-,-,CSASGGGYTF,TGCAGTGCTAGTGGTGGTGGCTACACCTTC
TRBV7-3,TRBJ2-1,-,-,CASSEGRSTPNEQFF,TGTGCCTCCTCAGAGGGGCGCTCCACGCCTAATGAGCAGTTCTTC
TRBV18,TRBJ1-5,-,-,CASSPRTFTDDQPQHF,TGTGCCAGCTCACCAAGGACTTTCACAGACGATCAGCCCCAGCATTTT
TRBV3-1/TRBV3-2,TRBJ2-1,-,-,CASSQGIEQFF,TGTGCCAGCAGCCAGGGTATTGAGCAGTTCTTC
TRBV4-1,TRBJ2-2,once,-,CASSQDTGLVTGELFF,TGCGCCAGCAGCCAAGATACAGGGTTGGTCACCGGGGAGCTGTTTTTT
TRBV2,TRBJ2-5,-,TRBD1,CASSVQGPGETQYF,TGTGCCAGCAGCGTACAGGGGCCGGGAGAGACCCAGTACTTC
TRBV29-1,TRBJ2-7,-,TRBD2,CSVEVAGAGEQYF,TGCAGCGTTGAGGTAGCGGGAGCGGGAGAGCAGTACTTC
TRBV24-1,TRBJ2-4,-,-,CATSPREENIQYF,TGTGCCACCAGTCCCAGGGAAGAAAACATTCAGTACTTC
TRBV7-2,TRBJ2-3,-,TRBD2,CASSLDLGTSGSTDTQYF,TGTGCCAGCAGCTTAGATCTGGGGACTAGCGGGAGCACAGATACGCAGTATTTT
TRBV19,TRBJ2-5,-,-,CASSISGETQYF,TGTGCCAGTAGTATTTCGGGGGAGACCCAGTACTTC
TRBV6-2/TRBV6-3,TRBJ1-2,-,-,CASSPPEGGRYTF,TGTGCCAGCAGCCCTCCGGAGGGGGGCCGCTACACCTTC
TRBV4-3,TRBJ2-3,-,TRBD2,CASSYKLAGVTDTQYF,TGCGCCAGCAGCTATAAACTAGCGGGGGTCACAGATACGCAGTATTTT
TRBV11-2,TRBJ2-2,-,TRBD1,CASSLTGGKTGELFF,TGTGCCAGCAGCCTGACAGGGGGAAAGACCGGGGAGCTGTTTTTT
TRBV6-5,TRBJ2-3,-,TRBD1,CASSYGTDYTDTQYF,TGTGCCAGCAGTTACGGGACAGACTACACAGATACGCAGTATTTT
TRBV27,TRBJ2-3,-,TRBD1,CASSWDRSTDTQYF,TGTGCCTCCTCCTGGGACAGGAGCACAGATACGCAGTATTTT
TRBV28,TRBJ1-5,-,-,CASKDSNQPQHF,TGTGCCAGCAAGGACAGCAATCAGCCCCAGCATTTT
TRBV27,TRBJ1-1,-,-,CASSLSENTEAFF,TGTGCCAGCAGTTTATCAGAGAACACTGAAGCTTTCTTT
TRBV18,TRBJ2-4,-,-,CASSPIYVTQGAKNIQYF,TGTGCCAGCTCACCAATTTATGTCACCCAGGGCGCCAAAAACATTCAGTACTTC
TRBV28,TRBJ1-3,-,-,CASSDPAADETNTIYF,TGTGCCAGCAGTGACCCTGCGGCGGATGAGACAAACACCATATATTTT
TRBV18,TRBJ1-5,once,-,CASSPDSNQPQHF,TGTGCCAGCTCACCGGATTCCAATCAGCCCCAGCATTTT
TRBV9,TRBJ2-1,once,TRBD2,CASSTTSGTYNEQFF,TGTGCCAGCAGCACGACTAGCGGAACCTACAATGAGCAGTTCTTC
TRBV5-1,TRBJ1-4,-,-,CASSLVATNEKLFF,TGCGCCAGCAGCTTGGTCGCAACTAATGAAAAACTGTTTTTT
TRBV27,TRBJ2-1,-,TRBD2,CASTLGLAGGNNEQFF,TGTGCCAGCACCCTCGGACTAGCGGGAGGGAACAATGAGCAGTTCTTC
TRBV6-6,TRBJ2-7,-,-,CASSYSKQGGYEQYF,TGTGCCAGCAGTTACTCGAAACAGGGTGGCTACGAGCAGTACTTC